Below are 17 T cell receptor beta chains sequenced from a single sample in a study of tumor-infiltrating lymphocytes in oesophageal squamous cell carcinoma. TCRdb recomputed calls from the PCR reads with MiXCR, one row per CDR3 protein. The table lists 9,500 to 11,000 distinct CDR3 sequences, roughly three fifths of them singletons, with around 35% in the top ten. The material sequenced was esophageal tumor tissue. The receptors derive from a male donor with esophageal squamous cell carcinoma.

With respect to this clonotype: Its ends do not fully match the called genes, so a read error is possible. The V and J genes are TRBV7-6 and TRBJ2-5, with 12 bases lining up with TRBD2. Germline CDR1 and CDR2: SGHVS and FNYEAQ. This CDR3 spans 15 amino acids. CDR3 region: CASSPTSGGYNEQYF. CDR3 bases: TGTGCTAGCAGCCCGACTAGCGGGGGTTACAATGAGCAGTACTTC.

The V gene is TRBV25-1, the J gene TRBJ2-3, with D perhaps TRBD2 (6 bases). CDR3 size: 16 residues. The germline V gene encodes CDR1 MGHDK and CDR2 SYGVNS. The germline V and J ends were trimmed by 0 bases and 4 bases, with 14 bases remaining between them. Here the CDR3 DNA reads TGTGCCAGCAGTGAATACCGACTAGGGAGCGCAGATACGCAGTATTTT. Its translation is CASSEYRLGSADTQYF.

The sample holds one count of this clonotype. This chain uses TRBV6-5 with TRBJ2-1, with 9 bases matching TRBD1. The assigned J gene may be wrong: the sequence end matches TRBJ1-2 better. There are 13 residues in the CDR3. Germline loops: CDR1 MNHEY, CDR2 SVGAGI. The CDR3 loop is CASGDRAGYGYTF. DNA of the CDR3: TGTGCCAGTGGGGACAGGGCTGGCTATGGCTACACCTTC.

This clonotype is classed as medium-sized. The V call is TRBV7-3, the J call TRBJ2-1, with D uncertain. Trimming shortened V by 6 bases and J by 11 bases, and 17 bases separated the two germline ends. The CDR3 runs to 13 residues. Germline V lookup: CDR1 SGHTA, CDR2 FQGTGA. The CDR3 DNA sequence: TGTGCCAGCAGTTCCTCTGGCCTACCACAGCAGTTCTTC. Translation gives CASSSSGLPQQFF. The full variable domain, with the rest looked up from reference TRBV7-3 and TRBJ2-1, is GAGVSQTPSNKVTEKGKYVELRCDPISGHTALYWYRQSLGQGPEFLIYFQGTGAADDSGLPNDRFFAVRPEGSVSTLKIQRTERGDSAVYLCASSSSGLPQQFFGPGTRLTVL.

Notes on this clonotype: The junction departs from the called germline gene at one end, perhaps through a read error. V usage is TRBV7-3 and J usage is TRBJ2-7; D unclear. With the DNA end fitting TRBJ2-5 better, the J assignment may be wrong. The germline gives CDR1 SGHTA, CDR2 FQGTGA. The CDR3 consists of 13 residues. CDR3 in amino acids: CASSLTIQETQYF. In DNA form, the CDR3 reads TGTGCCAGCAGCCTAACTATTCAAGAGACCCAGTACTTC.

The chain couples TRBV7-2 to TRBJ2-3, with 8 bases that match TRBD2. V lost 5 bases, J lost 2 bases, and 6 bases stayed unmatched. Germline values: CDR1 SGHTA, CDR2 FQGNSA. This CDR3 spans 15 amino acids. DNA of the CDR3: TGTGCCAGCAGCCCACAAGCGGGAGCCACAGATACGCAGTATTTT. The encoded protein is CASSPQAGATDTQYF.

For this clonotype: The junction departs from germline at one end; a sequencing error may be responsible. The chain combines TRBV7-6 with TRBJ2-5; 9 bases fit TRBD2. The closer fit of TRBJ2-1 to the DNA end suggests the J call may be wrong. Germline assignment: CDR1 SGHVS and CDR2 FNYEAQ. The CDR3 totals 15 residues. CDR3 sequence reads: CASSPSSGNRGEQFF. CDR3 in DNA: TGTGCTAGCAGCCCCTCTAGCGGGAATAGGGGTGAGCAGTTCTTC.

The genes are TRBV6-1 and TRBJ2-7; no reliable D call. The CDR3 consists of 15 residues. Trimming took off 7 bases at V and 0 bases at J, with 16 bases between the two ends. CDR1 is MNHNS and CDR2 is SASEGT in the germline V gene. Here the CDR3 reads CASNDPTGSSYEQYF. The CDR3 DNA follows: TGTGCCAGCAACGATCCGACGGGTAGCTCCTACGAGCAGTACTTC.

The chain joins TRBV11-1 to TRBJ2-3, with a possible D match to TRBD2 (5 bases). The CDR3 has 16 residues. The V and J ends lost 5 bases and 0 bases respectively, with 15 bases between them. Germline CDR1 and CDR2: SGHAT and FQDESV (reference sequence). The CDR3 sequence is CASSPGNSDSTDTQYF. The CDR3 nucleotides are TGTGCCAGCAGCCCCGGGAATAGCGATAGCACAGATACGCAGTATTTT.

This chain uses TRBV5-6 with TRBJ2-1; D uncertain. Per the germline V gene, CDR1 is SGHDT and CDR2 is YYEEEE. V was pared by 3 bases and J by 3 bases, with 13 bases between. This CDR3 has 15 residues. This CDR3 is CASSSPDDGYNEQFF. In DNA, the CDR3 is TGTGCCAGCAGCTCCCCGGACGACGGCTACAATGAGCAGTTCTTC.

V is TRBV7-3 and J is TRBJ2-5, with 9 nucleotides matching TRBD2. The J call is in doubt because the DNA end fits TRBJ2-7 better. The germline V gene encodes CDR1 SGHTA and CDR2 FQGTGA. The CDR3 runs to 19 residues. The CDR3 coding sequence is TGTGCCAGCAGCCGACATGCGGTAGCGGGGGCCGGTCTTCACTACGAGCAGTACTTC. This codes for CASSRHAVAGAGLHYEQYF.

This clonotype was detected ten times or more. The V and J genes are TRBV5-1 and TRBJ2-1; 10 bases map to TRBD1. The CDR3 sequence is 16 residues long. Germline V lookup: CDR1 SGHRS, CDR2 YFSETQ. V lost 4 bases, J lost 4 bases, and 8 bases stayed unmatched. This CDR3 is CASSPYPGQGYNEQFF. The CDR3 DNA reads as TGCGCCAGCAGCCCGTACCCGGGACAGGGGTACAATGAGCAGTTCTTC.

The chain carries TRBV5-3 and TRBJ2-5; 11 bases match TRBD2. The J call could be wrong; TRBJ2-1 is a better fit for the DNA end. TRBV5-3 is flagged as an ORF with uncertain function. This CDR3 is 16 amino acids long. The CDR3 loop is CASSVSSGRTYNEQFF. CDR3 DNA: TGTGCCAGCAGCGTATCTAGCGGGAGGACATACAATGAGCAGTTCTTC.

The sample holds a few counts of this clonotype. The genes are TRBV7-3 and TRBJ2-1; the match to TRBD1 covers 7 bases. V was pared by 4 bases and J by 4 bases, with 7 bases of the junction left unmatched. The CDR3 consists of 15 residues. Per the germline V gene, CDR1 is SGHTA and CDR2 is FQGTGA. The CDR3 region has the DNA TGTGCCAGCAGCTCCACAGGGGAGAAATACAATGAGCAGTTCTTC. Amino acid sequence: CASSSTGEKYNEQFF.

The rearrangement links TRBV6-7 to TRBJ2-7; D is unclear. The end of the DNA fits TRBJ2-5 better, so the J call may be wrong. TRBV6-7 is noted as an ORF with a role that remains uncertain. The CDR3 has 13 amino acids. The CDR3 sequence: CATTAGVQETQYF. CDR3 in DNA: TGTGCAACTACGGCTGGCGTTCAAGAGACCCAGTACTTC.

J is TRBJ2-3 and V is TRBV9; the D gene is possibly TRBD2 (5 bases). CDR3 length: 15 amino acids. V was cut by 1 base and J by 3 bases, with 12 bases left in between. The V gene's germline CDR1 is SGDLS and CDR2 YYNGEE. CDR3 sequence reads: CASSVTCGFTDTQYF. CDR3 sequence (DNA): TGTGCCAGCAGCGTAACTTGCGGGTTTACAGATACGCAGTATTTT.

This clonotype occurred many times. This sequence joins TRBV5-1 and TRBJ2-7; D not resolved. This CDR3 comprises 14 residues. Germline V gene data show CDR1 as SGHRS and CDR2 as YFSETQ. The V end lost 5 bases, the J end lost 0 bases, and 12 bases lay between the germline ends. In DNA, the CDR3 is TGCGCCAGCAGTTGGACGGGCAGCTCCTACGAGCAGTACTTC. Its translation: CASSWTGSSYEQYF. Together with reference TRBV5-1 and TRBJ2-7, the CDR3 gives the full variable domain: KAGVTQTPRYLIKTRGQQVTLSCSPISGHRSVSWYQQTPGQGLQFLFEYFSETQRNKGNFPGRFSGRQFSNSRSEMNVSTLELGDSALYLCASSWTGSSYEQYFGPGTRLTVT.